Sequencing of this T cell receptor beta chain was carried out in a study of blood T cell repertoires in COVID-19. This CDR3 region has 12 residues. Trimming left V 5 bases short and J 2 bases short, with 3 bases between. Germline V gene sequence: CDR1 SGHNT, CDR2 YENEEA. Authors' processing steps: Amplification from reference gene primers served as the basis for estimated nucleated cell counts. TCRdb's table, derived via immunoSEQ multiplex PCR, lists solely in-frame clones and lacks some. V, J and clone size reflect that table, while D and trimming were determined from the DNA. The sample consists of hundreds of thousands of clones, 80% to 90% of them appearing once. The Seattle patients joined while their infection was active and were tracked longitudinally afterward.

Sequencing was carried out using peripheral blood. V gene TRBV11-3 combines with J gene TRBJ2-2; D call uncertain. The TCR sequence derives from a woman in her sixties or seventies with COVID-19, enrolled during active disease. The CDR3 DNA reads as TGTGCCAGCAGCCCTAACACCGGGGAGCTGTTTTTT. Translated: CASSPNTGELFF.